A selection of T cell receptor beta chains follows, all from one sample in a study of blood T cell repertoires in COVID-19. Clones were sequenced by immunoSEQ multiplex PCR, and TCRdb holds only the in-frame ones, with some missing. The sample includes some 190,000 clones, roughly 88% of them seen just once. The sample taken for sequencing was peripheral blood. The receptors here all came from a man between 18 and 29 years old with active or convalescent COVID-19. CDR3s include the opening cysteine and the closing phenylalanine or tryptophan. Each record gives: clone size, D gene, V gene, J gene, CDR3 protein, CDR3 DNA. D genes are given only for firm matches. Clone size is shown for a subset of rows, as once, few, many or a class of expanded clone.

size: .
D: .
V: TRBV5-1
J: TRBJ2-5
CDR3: CASRGSPGETQYF
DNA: TGCGCCAGCAGAGGGTCTCCGGGGGAGACCCAGTACTTC

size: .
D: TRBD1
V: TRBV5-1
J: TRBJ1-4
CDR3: CASSFGQGVGEKLFF
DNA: TGCGCCAGCAGCTTCGGACAGGGGGTTGGTGAAAAACTGTTTTTT

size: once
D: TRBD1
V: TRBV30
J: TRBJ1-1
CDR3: CAWSRRDRVNTEAFF
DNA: TGTGCCTGGAGTAGGAGGGACAGGGTGAACACTGAAGCTTTCTTT

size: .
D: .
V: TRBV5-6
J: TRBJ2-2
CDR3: CASSWGGHTTGELFF
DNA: TGTGCCAGCAGCTGGGGGGGCCACACCACCGGGGAGCTGTTTTTT

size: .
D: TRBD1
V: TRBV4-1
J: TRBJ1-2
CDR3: CASSPQQGLGGYTF
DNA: TGCGCCAGCAGCCCACAACAGGGGTTGGGCGGCTACACCTTC

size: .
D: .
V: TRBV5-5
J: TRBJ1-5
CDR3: CASSSYPRAEESNQPQHF
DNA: TGTGCCAGCAGCTCCTACCCCAGGGCAGAGGAAAGCAATCAGCCCCAGCATTTT

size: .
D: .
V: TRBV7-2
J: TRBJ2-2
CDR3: CASSLEAQGVGELFF
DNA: TGTGCCAGCAGCTTAGAAGCACAGGGTGTCGGGGAGCTGTTTTTT

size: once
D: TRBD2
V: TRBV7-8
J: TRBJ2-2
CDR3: CASSAAPLAGGPSGELFF
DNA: TGTGCCAGCAGCGCGGCCCCGCTAGCGGGAGGGCCCTCCGGGGAGCTGTTTTTT

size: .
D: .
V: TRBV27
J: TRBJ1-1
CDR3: CASSLSGQLNTEAFF
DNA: TGTGCCAGCAGTTTGAGTGGACAGCTGAACACTGAAGCTTTCTTT

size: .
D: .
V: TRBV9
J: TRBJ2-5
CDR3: CASSPYRERRETQYF
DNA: TGTGCCAGCAGCCCTTACAGGGAGAGGCGAGAGACCCAGTACTTC

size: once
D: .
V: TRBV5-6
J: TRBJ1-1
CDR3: CASSLAAGTEAFF
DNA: TGTGCCAGCAGCTTGGCGGCAGGGACTGAAGCTTTCTTT

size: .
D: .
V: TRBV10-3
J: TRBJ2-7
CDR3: CAISRQDYEQYF
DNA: TGTGCCATCAGTAGACAGGACTACGAGCAGTACTTC

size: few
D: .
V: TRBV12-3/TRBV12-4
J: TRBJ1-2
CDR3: CASSLGGAGGYTF
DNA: TGTGCCAGCAGTTTGGGGGGGGCTGGTGGCTACACCTTC

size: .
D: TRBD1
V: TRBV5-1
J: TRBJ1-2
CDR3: CASSSGQGIGYTF
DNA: TGCGCCAGCAGCTCGGGACAGGGCATTGGCTACACCTTC

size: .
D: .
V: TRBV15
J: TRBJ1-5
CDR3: CATSRDYRWGNQPQHF
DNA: TGTGCCACCAGCAGAGATTACAGGTGGGGCAATCAGCCCCAGCATTTT

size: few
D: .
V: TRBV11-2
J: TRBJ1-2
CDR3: CASRATKGANYGYTF
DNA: TGTGCCAGCAGGGCTACGAAAGGGGCTAACTATGGCTACACCTTC

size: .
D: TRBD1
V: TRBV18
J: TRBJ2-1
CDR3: CASSPLGTAGNEQFF
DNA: TGTGCCAGCTCACCACTTGGGACAGCCGGCAATGAGCAGTTCTTC

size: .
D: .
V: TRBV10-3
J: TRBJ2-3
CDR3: CAISEASKNTQYF
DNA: TGTGCCATCAGTGAGGCTAGCAAGAATACGCAGTATTTT

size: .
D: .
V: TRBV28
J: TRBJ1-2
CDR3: CASTTQLDGYTF
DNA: TGTGCCAGCACCACACAGTTAGATGGCTACACCTTC

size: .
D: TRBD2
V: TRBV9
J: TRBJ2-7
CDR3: CASSVTSGASYEQYF
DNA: TGTGCCAGCAGCGTCACTAGCGGAGCTTCTTACGAGCAGTACTTC

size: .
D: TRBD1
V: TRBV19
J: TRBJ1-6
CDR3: CASSTLGQGNSPLHF
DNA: TGTGCCAGTAGTACACTCGGACAGGGGAATTCACCCCTCCACTTT

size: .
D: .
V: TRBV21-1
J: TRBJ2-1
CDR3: CASSAGQGPSEAYNEQFF
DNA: TGTGCCAGCAGCGCCGGACAGGGGCCGTCCGAGGCCTACAATGAGCAGTTCTTC

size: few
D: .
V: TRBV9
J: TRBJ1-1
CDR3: CASSVDVAGTEAFF
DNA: TGTGCCAGCAGCGTAGATGTGGCGGGCACTGAAGCTTTCTTT

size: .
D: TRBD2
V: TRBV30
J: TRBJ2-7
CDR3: CAWTARGGLEQYF
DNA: TGTGCCTGGACGGCCCGCGGGGGGCTCGAGCAGTACTTC

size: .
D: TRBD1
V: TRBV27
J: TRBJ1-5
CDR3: CASSPGQGNQPQHF
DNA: TGTGCCAGCAGTCCCGGACAGGGGAATCAGCCCCAGCATTTT

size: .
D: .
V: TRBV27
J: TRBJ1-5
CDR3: CASSLGTPNQPQHF
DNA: TGTGCCAGCAGTTTAGGGACACCAAATCAGCCCCAGCATTTT

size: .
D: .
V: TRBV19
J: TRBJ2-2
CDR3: CATSQFGAANTGELFF
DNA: TGTGCCACCTCGCAATTTGGGGCAGCGAACACCGGGGAGCTGTTTTTT

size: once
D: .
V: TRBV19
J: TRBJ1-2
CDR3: CASSIDYWTAEEFGYTF
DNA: TGTGCCAGTAGTATAGATTATTGGACAGCCGAGGAGTTTGGCTACACCTTC

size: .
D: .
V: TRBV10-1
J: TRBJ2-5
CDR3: CASSEAPGPRETQYF
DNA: TGCGCCAGCAGTGAGGCCCCAGGCCCAAGGGAGACCCAGTACTTC

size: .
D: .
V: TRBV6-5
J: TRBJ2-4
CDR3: CASSYGPPPNIQYF
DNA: TGTGCCAGCAGTTACGGGCCACCCCCAAACATTCAGTACTTC

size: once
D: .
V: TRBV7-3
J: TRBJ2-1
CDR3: CASSLGRANNEQFF
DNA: TGTGCCAGCAGCTTGGGCAGGGCGAACAATGAGCAGTTCTTC

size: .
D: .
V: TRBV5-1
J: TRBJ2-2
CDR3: CASSAMNTGELFF
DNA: TGCGCCAGCAGCGCGATGAACACCGGGGAGCTGTTTTTT

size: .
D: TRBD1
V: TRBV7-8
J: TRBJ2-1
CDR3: CASSLRDRVLGEQFF
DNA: TGTGCCAGCAGCTTACGGGACAGGGTTTTAGGTGAGCAGTTCTTC

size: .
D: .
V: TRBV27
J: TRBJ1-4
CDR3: CASSYRDKTEKLFF
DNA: TGTGCCAGCAGTTACCGGGACAAGACCGAAAAACTGTTTTTT

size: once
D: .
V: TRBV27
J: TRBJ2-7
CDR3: CASSFTGGTQYF
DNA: TGTGCCAGCAGTTTTACCGGAGGGACGCAGTACTTC

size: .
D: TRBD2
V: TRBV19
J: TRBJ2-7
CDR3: CASSISSGSSYEQYF
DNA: TGTGCCAGTAGTATTTCTAGCGGGAGCTCCTACGAGCAGTACTTC

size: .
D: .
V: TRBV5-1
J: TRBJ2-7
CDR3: CASSLMASYEQYF
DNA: TGCGCCAGCAGCCTGATGGCTAGCTACGAGCAGTACTTC

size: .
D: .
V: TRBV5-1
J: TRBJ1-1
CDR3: CASSLQGNTEAFF
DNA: TGCGCCAGCAGCTTACAGGGGAACACTGAAGCTTTCTTT

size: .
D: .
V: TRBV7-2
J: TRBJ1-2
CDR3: CASSQNLRGGNGYTF
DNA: TGTGCCAGCAGCCAAAATTTAAGGGGGGGAAATGGCTACACCTTC

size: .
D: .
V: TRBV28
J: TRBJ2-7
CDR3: CASSLTNLKYSYEQYF
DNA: TGTGCCAGCAGTTTGACTAACCTAAAATACTCCTACGAGCAGTACTTC

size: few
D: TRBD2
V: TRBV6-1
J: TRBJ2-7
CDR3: CASSETPGLVNEQYF
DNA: TGTGCCAGCAGTGAAACCCCGGGACTAGTAAACGAGCAGTACTTC

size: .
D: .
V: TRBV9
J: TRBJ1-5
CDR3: CASSEGERQPQHF
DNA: TGTGCCAGCAGCGAGGGGGAGCGTCAGCCCCAGCATTTT

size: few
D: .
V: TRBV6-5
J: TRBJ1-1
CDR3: CASSYSSAVGAEAFF
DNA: TGTGCCAGCAGTTACTCGTCGGCTGTGGGAGCTGAAGCTTTCTTT

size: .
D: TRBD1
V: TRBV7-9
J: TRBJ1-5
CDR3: CASSKGTGGQPQHF
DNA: TGTGCCAGCAGCAAGGGGACAGGCGGTCAGCCCCAGCATTTT